This is a list of T cell receptor beta chains from one sample in a study of blood T cell repertoires in COVID-19. Some clones are missing from TCRdb's copy, which holds only in-frame ones; the method was immunoSEQ multiplex PCR. The table includes approximately 280,000 clones, roughly 90% detected once. The sequenced sample was peripheral blood. These receptors were collected from a woman aged 60-75 years with acute or convalescent COVID-19. Each CDR3 is given without its conserved first and last residue.

J: TRBJ2-2
V: TRBV2
CDR3: ASPRGANTGELF

J: TRBJ1-1
V: TRBV19
CDR3: ASSIAGIAF

J: TRBJ1-2
V: TRBV7-6
CDR3: ASSPGQGEANYGYT

J: TRBJ2-3
V: TRBV3-1/TRBV3-2
CDR3: ASRSGGATDTQY

J: TRBJ2-7
V: TRBV11-2
CDR3: ASSLRSGRTSYEQY

J: TRBJ2-7
V: TRBV21-1
CDR3: ASSKETGEISYEQY

J: TRBJ1-2
V: TRBV9
CDR3: ASSVPPSGGYGYT

J: TRBJ2-5
V: TRBV19
CDR3: ASRGGKTQY

J: TRBJ2-1
V: TRBV19
CDR3: ASRSGSSYNEQF

J: TRBJ2-7
V: TRBV27
CDR3: ASSSTGVRYEQY

J: TRBJ2-5
V: TRBV10-3
CDR3: AISAPDREETQY

J: TRBJ2-1
V: TRBV5-1
CDR3: ASSLISGNEQF

J: TRBJ2-5
V: TRBV9
CDR3: ASSEASGGAQETQY

J: TRBJ1-4
V: TRBV28
CDR3: ASSLRGRGANEKLF

J: TRBJ1-5
V: TRBV19
CDR3: ASSRTRSYNQPQH